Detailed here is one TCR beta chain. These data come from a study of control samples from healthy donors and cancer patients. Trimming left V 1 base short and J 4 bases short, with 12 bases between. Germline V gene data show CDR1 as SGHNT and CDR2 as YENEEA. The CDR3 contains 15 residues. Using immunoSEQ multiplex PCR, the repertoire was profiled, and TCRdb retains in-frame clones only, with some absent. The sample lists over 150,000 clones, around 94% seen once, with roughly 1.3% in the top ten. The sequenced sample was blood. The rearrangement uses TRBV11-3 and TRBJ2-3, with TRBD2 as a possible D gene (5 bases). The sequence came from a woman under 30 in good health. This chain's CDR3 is CASSLGTRDSDTQYF. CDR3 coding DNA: TGTGCCAGCAGCTTAGGAACTAGGGATTCAGATACGCAGTATTTT. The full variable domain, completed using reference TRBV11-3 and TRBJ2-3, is EAGVVQSPRYKIIEKKQPVAFWCNPISGHNTLYWYLQNLGQGPELLIRYENEEAVDDSQLPKDRFSAERLKGVDSTLKIQPAELGDSAVYLCASSLGTRDSDTQYFGPGTRLTVL.